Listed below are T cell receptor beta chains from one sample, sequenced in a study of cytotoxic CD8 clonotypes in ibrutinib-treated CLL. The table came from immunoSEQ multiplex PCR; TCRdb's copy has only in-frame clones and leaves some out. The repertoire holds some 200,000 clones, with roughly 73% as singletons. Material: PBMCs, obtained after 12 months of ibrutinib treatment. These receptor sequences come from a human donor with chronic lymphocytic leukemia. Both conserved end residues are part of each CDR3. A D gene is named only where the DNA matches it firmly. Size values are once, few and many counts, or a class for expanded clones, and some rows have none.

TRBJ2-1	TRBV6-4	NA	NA	CASSDAGGGDEQFF	TGTGCCAGCAGTGACGCAGGCGGTGGCGATGAGCAGTTCTTC
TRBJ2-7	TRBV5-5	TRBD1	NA	CASSWGQGTTYEQYF	TGTGCCAGCAGCTGGGGACAGGGGACAACCTACGAGCAGTACTTC
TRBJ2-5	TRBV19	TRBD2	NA	CASSPLAGGPQVETQYF	TGTGCCAGTAGCCCCCTAGCGGGAGGGCCTCAGGTTGAGACCCAGTACTTC
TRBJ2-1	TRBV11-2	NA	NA	CASSLVGTYPYNEQFF	TGTGCCAGCAGCTTAGTTGGCACTTACCCCTACAATGAGCAGTTCTTC
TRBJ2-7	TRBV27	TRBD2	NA	CASSLSASGTYEQYF	TGTGCCAGCAGTTTATCTGCTAGCGGTACCTACGAGCAGTACTTC
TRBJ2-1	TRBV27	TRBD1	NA	CASRHRGSSYNEQFF	TGTGCCAGCAGACACAGGGGCTCGTCGTACAATGAGCAGTTCTTC
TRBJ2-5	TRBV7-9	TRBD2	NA	CASSTSGAETQYF	TGTGCCAGCAGCACTAGCGGAGCGGAGACCCAGTACTTC
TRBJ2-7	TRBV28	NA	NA	CATRRGTSYEQYF	TGTGCCACGCGCCGGGGGACCTCCTACGAGCAGTACTTC
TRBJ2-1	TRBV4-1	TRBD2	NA	CASTSGGRSSYNEQFF	TGCGCCAGCACTAGCGGGGGGCGCAGTTCCTACAATGAGCAGTTCTTC
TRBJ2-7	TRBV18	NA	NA	CASSSKGFVYEQYF	TGTGCCAGCTCATCAAAGGGGTTCGTATACGAGCAGTACTTC
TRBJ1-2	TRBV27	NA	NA	CASSLSFLVNYGYTF	TGTGCCAGCAGTTTAAGTTTTTTGGTGAACTATGGCTACACCTTC
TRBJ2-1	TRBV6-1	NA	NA	CASSATGADEQFF	TGTGCCAGCAGTGCGACTGGGGCCGATGAGCAGTTCTTC
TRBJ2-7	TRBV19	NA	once	CASSISSAYEQYF	TGTGCCAGTAGTATATCTAGCGCCTACGAGCAGTACTTC
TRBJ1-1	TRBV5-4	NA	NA	CASSLTVMNTEAFF	TGTGCCAGCAGCTTGACAGTCATGAACACTGAAGCTTTCTTT
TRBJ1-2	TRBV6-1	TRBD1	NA	CASSLGPGQVNGYTF	TGTGCCAGCAGTCTCGGCCCGGGACAGGTGAATGGCTACACCTTC
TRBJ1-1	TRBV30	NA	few	CAWSATTRASGRAFF	TGTGCCTGGAGTGCGACGACCCGGGCCAGTGGGAGGGCTTTCTTT
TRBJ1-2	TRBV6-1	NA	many	CASSGAGNYGYTF	TGTGCCAGCAGTGGGGCAGGGAACTATGGCTACACCTTC
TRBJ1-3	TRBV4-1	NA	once	CASSPGEWGGNTIYF	TGCGCCAGCAGCCCAGGGGAATGGGGTGGAAACACCATATATTTT
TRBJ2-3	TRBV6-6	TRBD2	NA	CASSHQGLAGDTQYF	TGTGCCAGCAGTCACCAGGGACTAGCGGGAGATACGCAGTATTTT
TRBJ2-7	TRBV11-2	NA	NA	CASSLVVSYEQYF	TGTGCCAGCAGCTTAGTAGTCTCCTACGAGCAGTACTTC
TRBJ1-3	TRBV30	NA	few	CAWSVQQRNTIYF	TGTGCCTGGAGTGTACAACAGAGAAACACCATATATTTT
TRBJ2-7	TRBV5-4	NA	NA	CASSLGYEQYF	TGTGCCAGCAGCTTGGGATACGAGCAGTACTTC
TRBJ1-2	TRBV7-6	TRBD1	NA	CASSLGTGDLSYGYTF	TGTGCCAGCAGCTTAGGGACAGGGGACCTAAGCTATGGCTACACCTTC
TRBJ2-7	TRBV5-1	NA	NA	CASSYQGGQYF	TGCGCCAGCAGCTACCAGGGGGGGCAGTACTTC
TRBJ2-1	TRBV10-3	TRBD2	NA	CAISEELADEQFF	TGTGCCATCAGTGAGGAACTAGCGGATGAGCAGTTCTTC
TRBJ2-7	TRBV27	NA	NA	CASSLSPDGAFYEQYF	TGTGCCAGCAGTTTATCGCCAGACGGGGCCTTTTACGAGCAGTACTTC
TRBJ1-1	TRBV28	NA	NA	CASSLSAPPDTEAFF	TGTGCCAGCAGTTTATCGGCACCCCCGGACACTGAAGCTTTCTTT
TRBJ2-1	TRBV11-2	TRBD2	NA	CASSPGGGAGFKGEQFF	TGTGCCAGCAGCCCCGGGGGAGGGGCAGGGTTTAAGGGTGAGCAGTTCTTC
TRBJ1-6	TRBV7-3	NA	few	CASGDSSNSPLHF	TGTGCCAGTGGGGATTCCTCCAATTCACCCCTCCACTTT